These T cell receptor beta chains were read from a single sample in a study of CD8+CD57+ T cells in acquired aplastic anemia. MiXCR, applied by TCRdb to the reads, yields one record per CDR3 protein. Here the sample spans approximately 380,000 distinct CDR3 sequences, 65% to 80% being singletons. The sample taken for sequencing was sorted CD4+, CD8+, or CD8+CD57+ T cells (not recorded which) from PBMCs. The receptors originated from a human donor in good health, serving as a control. Each CDR3 is given with its conserved first and last residue. Each record gives: D gene, J gene, clone size, V gene, CDR3 DNA, CDR3 protein. The D gene is left open where the match is weak. Clone size is stated in some rows and not others, as once, few, many or a class when expanded.

>-|TRBJ1-2|-|TRBV2
TGTGCCAGCAGTCTGCCAGCGGAAGACTATGGCTACACCTTC
CASSLPAEDYGYTF
>-|TRBJ1-5|-|TRBV7-9
TGTGCCAGCAGCCCCCCGAGGGATGATCAGCCCCAGCATTTT
CASSPPRDDQPQHF
>-|TRBJ1-2|once|TRBV20-1
TGCAGTGCTAGTGACAACGATGCCTATGGCTACACCTTC
CSASDNDAYGYTF
>-|TRBJ1-1|-|TRBV11-2
TGTGCCAGCAGCCTAACGGGGGCGGCTAGGACTGAAGCTTTCTTT
CASSLTGAARTEAFF
>-|TRBJ2-1|-|TRBV19
TGTGCCAGTAGTTTTCGGGGTCTAGGGGGGGGGCACTCCAATGAGCAGTTCTTC
CASSFRGLGGGHSNEQFF
>TRBD1|TRBJ1-2|-|TRBV19
TGTGCCAGTAGAACCGACAGGGAGGAATCAGCCCCAGCATTC
CASRTDREESAPAF
>TRBD1|TRBJ1-4|-|TRBV4-1
TGCGCCAGCAGGACGGGACAGGTGGGGGAAAAACTGTTTTTT
CASRTGQVGEKLFF
>TRBD2|TRBJ2-5|many|TRBV7-8
TGTGCCAGCAGCTTAGACAGCGGGGGGGGGGAGACCCAGTACTTC
CASSLDSGGGETQYF
>-|TRBJ1-4|many|TRBV12-3/TRBV12-4
TGTGCCAGCAGTTCCCGACGGGAACCTAATGAAAAACTGTTTTTT
CASSSRREPNEKLFF
>-|TRBJ1-4|-|TRBV5-1
TGTGCCAGCAGTTTCGGCAGGTTCGGGGAAAAACTGTTTTTT
CASSFGRFGEKLFF
>-|TRBJ2-1|many|TRBV6-6
TGTGCCAGCAGTTATTCGCAACTAGTCGATGAGCAGTTCTTC
CASSYSQLVDEQFF
>-|TRBJ2-7|many|TRBV5-6
TGTGCCAGCAGCTTGAGGAGGTACGAGCAGTACTTC
CASSLRRYEQYF
>-|TRBJ2-7|many|TRBV11-3
TGTGCCAGCAGCCAAGACCCTTACGAGCAGTACTTC
CASSQDPYEQYF
>TRBD2|TRBJ2-5|-|TRBV10-2
TGCGCCAGCAGCGCGGTTGCAGGAGATCGGGAGGCGCAGTACTTC
CASSAVAGDREAQYF
>-|TRBJ1-3|-|TRBV7-2
TGTGCCAGTAGCGGCGGAGGGGGGGTTTCTGGAAACACCATATATTTT
CASSGGGGVSGNTIYF
>-|TRBJ2-7|few|TRBV5-1
TGTGCCAGCAGCCAAAGGTTCGACGAGCAGTACTTC
CASSQRFDEQYF
>TRBD1|TRBJ2-7|once|TRBV5-1
TGTGCCAGCAGCTCGGACAGGGTGATGGGCTACGAGCAGTACTTC
CASSSDRVMGYEQYF
>-|TRBJ1-1|many|TRBV19
TGTGCCAGTAGCCCGAAGGGCCGTCCTTACTTGAACACTGAAGCTTTCTTT
CASSPKGRPYLNTEAFF
>-|TRBJ1-3|-|TRBV7-8
TGTGCCAGCAGCGTAGGGTCGACGGGCTCGGGAACCATAATATATTTT
CASSVGSTGSGTIIYF
>-|TRBJ2-6|once|TRBV20-1
TGCAGTGCGGGGGTATCTGGGGCCAACGTCCTGACTTTC
CSAGVSGANVLTF
>-|TRBJ2-5|many|TRBV6-5
TGTGCCAGCAGTCGACAGCGAGCGGAGACCCAGTACTTC
CASSRQRAETQYF
>-|TRBJ2-5|-|TRBV7-2
TGTGCCAGCAGCTTCATCGCTCGGCCCTATGGCAACACCTACTTC
CASSFIARPYGNTYF
>-|TRBJ1-6|-|TRBV7-2
TGTGCCAGCAGCTTCAACGGGGGCCTTACTGCAGAGCCGCTCCACTTT
CASSFNGGLTAEPLHF
>-|TRBJ1-2|-|TRBV25-1
TGTGCCAGCACAGGGTCCACCTATGGCTACACCTTC
CASTGSTYGYTF
>-|TRBJ2-1|-|TRBV7-3
TGTGCCAGCAGCTTAACCGAGCGGTTAAGTTACTACAATGAGCAGTTCTTC
CASSLTERLSYYNEQFF
>-|TRBJ1-5|-|TRBV9
TGTGCCATCAGCGAGGAACAGGAGGGCTCAGACCAGCATTTT
CAISEEQEGSDQHF
>-|TRBJ1-2|many|TRBV6-5
TGTGCCAGCAGTTCCCTGGGACAACACTATGGCTACACCTTC
CASSSLGQHYGYTF
>-|TRBJ2-1|many|TRBV3-1
TGTGCCAGCAGCCAAGTCGGACAGACAATGGACAATGAGCAGTTCTTC
CASSQVGQTMDNEQFF
>-|TRBJ2-7|-|TRBV5-4
TGTGCCAGCAGCCGAAGGGACACCACCTACGAGCAGTACTTC
CASSRRDTTYEQYF
>-|TRBJ1-6|many|TRBV5-8
TGTGCCAGCAGCTTTCCAGGGGAGAGAAATTCACCCCTCCACTTT
CASSFPGERNSPLHF
>-|TRBJ2-1|-|TRBV19
TGTGCCAGTAGTATAGCAGGAGAGGGCCACCAGCCCCAGCAGTTTTTC
CASSIAGEGHQPQQFF
>-|TRBJ2-1|-|TRBV9
TGTGCCAGCAGCATCCCTCCCAGGGATGAGCAGGTCTTC
CASSIPPRDEQVF
>TRBD2|TRBJ2-3|-|TRBV9
TGTGCCAGCAGCGTAGTCGTGAGGCGGGGGAGCACAGATACGCAGTATTTT
CASSVVVRRGSTDTQYF
>-|TRBJ1-4|-|TRBV6-5
TGTGCCATCAAAAGGTATGAAAAACTGTTTTTT
CAIKRYEKLFF
>-|TRBJ1-6|once|TRBV9
TGTGCCAGCAGCGTAGTCTTAGCGGGGGGCCCGGATGACTTT
CASSVVLAGGPDDF
>-|TRBJ1-1|-|TRBV19
TGTGCCAGTAGTGCACCGGGGCTGGGTCATGAAGATTTCTTT
CASSAPGLGHEDFF
>-|TRBJ2-7|-|TRBV7-2
TGCGCCTTTGGGCCGGCCGGTTCGGACAGGCAGTACTTC
CAFGPAGSDRQYF
>TRBD2|TRBJ2-2|-|TRBV7-3
TGTGCCAGCAGCCTAAGACTAGCGGGGGGGCCCGGGGAGCTGTTTTTT
CASSLRLAGGPGELFF
>-|TRBJ2-7|-|TRBV20-1
TGCAGTGCTGACTCAGGGTCCTACGGGCAGTACTTC
CSADSGSYGQYF
>TRBD2|TRBJ2-7|-|TRBV25-1
TGTGCCAGCAACCCAGCGGGAGCCTACGAGCAGTACTTC
CASNPAGAYEQYF
>-|TRBJ1-2|-|TRBV2
TGTGCCAGCAGTGAAGCGCGGGCAGCACACAGTGAGCAGTTC
CASSEARAAHSEQF
>TRBD1|TRBJ1-1|-|TRBV29-1
TGCAGCGTGGGACAGGAGCTTTCTGAAGCTTTCTTT
CSVGQELSEAFF
>-|TRBJ1-2|many|TRBV29-1
TGCAGCGTTGAACTAGTGTCGAGGGGTGGCTACACCTTC
CSVELVSRGGYTF
>-|TRBJ1-1|-|TRBV7-9
TGTGCCAGCAGCCGGGGGCAGAGGACAGAAGCTTTCTTT
CASSRGQRTEAFF
>TRBD1|TRBJ2-3|-|TRBV7-9
TGTGCCAGCAGCCCTACAGGGGAGAAGTATTTT
CASSPTGEKYF
>-|TRBJ1-2|-|TRBV19
TGTGCCAGTAGTAAGACGTTGGCAGGGTATAGCTACACCTTC
CASSKTLAGYSYTF
>TRBD1|TRBJ2-5|-|TRBV29-1
TGCAGCGGCCGACAGGGGGAAGAGACCCAGTACTTC
CSGRQGEETQYF
>-|TRBJ2-5|-|TRBV20-1
TGCAGTGCTAGGAGGAGAGGGGGAACTTTTCAAGAGACCCAGTACTTC
CSARRRGGTFQETQYF